One T cell receptor (beta chain) is described in this entry. The protocol was immunoSEQ multiplex PCR, while the TCRdb copy is restricted to in-frame clones and leaves out a portion. The profile covers 300,000 to 400,000 clones, with roughly 89% appearing a single time and just over 9.5% taken by the ten largest. These data come from a study of blood T cell repertoires in COVID-19. Study as a whole: Sites in the United States, Italy and Spain provided acute and convalescent COVID-19 samples.

In Seattle, patients joined the study during active infection and were tracked longitudinally. After removal of 4 bases from V and 0 bases from J, the junction contained 7 bases not matched to a gene. This CDR3 is 18 amino acids long. Germline CDR1 reads SGHRS; CDR2 reads YFSETQ. What was sequenced was peripheral blood. This clonotype was sampled from a man younger than 45 with COVID-19, enrolled during active disease. V gene TRBV5-1 combines with J gene TRBJ2-6; 10 bases fit TRBD1. CDR3 amino acids: CASSLRDRGTSGANVLTF. As DNA, the CDR3 is TGCGCCAGCAGCCTCCGGGACAGGGGAACCTCTGGGGCCAACGTCCTGACTTTC.